The 9 T cell receptor beta chains listed next were all sequenced from one sample in a study of T cell responses to AZD1222 COVID-19 vaccine. Measured with immunoSEQ multiplex PCR; TCRdb has only the in-frame clones, and not every one. Among roughly 130,000 clones listed, 75% to 95% were seen once. The sample consisted of peripheral blood, taken on day 0 of AZD1222 vaccination. Receptor source: an adult in good health.

The chain combines TRBV2 with TRBJ2-7; the D gene is possibly TRBD2 (5 bases). The CDR3 is 15 residues long. CDR1 is SNHLY and CDR2 is FYNNEI in the germline V gene. V shed 5 bases and J shed 2 bases, with 16 bases lying between them. The CDR3 sequence: CASSPPDSLPYEQYF. The CDR3, as DNA: TGTGCCAGCAGTCCGCCGGACTCCCTGCCCTACGAGCAGTACTTC.

The chain uses TRBV11-1 and TRBJ2-1, with 9 nucleotides matching TRBD2. CDR1 and CDR2 (germline): SGHAT, FQDESV (reference sequence). CDR3 length: 13 residues. The junction had 12 bases not matched to a gene; V was cut back by 8 bases and J by 13 bases. The CDR3 protein is CASGNEREVSQFF. The CDR3 nucleotides are TGTGCCAGCGGTAATGAGCGGGAGGTCAGTCAGTTCTTC.

The V and J genes are TRBV15 and TRBJ1-2; a possible D gene is TRBD1 (6 bases). The CDR3 runs 13 residues. With 3 bases removed from V and 5 bases from J, the gap between germline ends came to 10 bases. Germline lookup yields CDR1 LNHNV and CDR2 YYDKDF (reference sequence). The CDR3 bases are TGTGCCACCAGCAGGGGGGACACGTATGGCTACACCTTC. Translating gives CATSRGDTYGYTF. The full variable domain, completed using reference TRBV15 and TRBJ1-2, is DAMVIQNPRYQVTQFGKPVTLSCSQTLNHNVMYWYQQKSSQAPKLLFHYYDKDFNNEADTPDNFQSRRPNTSFCFLDIRSPGLGDTAMYLCATSRGDTYGYTFGSGTRLTVV.

This clone came up a few times. The CDR3 DNA sequence: TGTGCCAGCAGCGCACAGCCGGGACTAGCGGGAGTCGCCGAGCAGTACTTC. Translated, it gives CASSAQPGLAGVAEQYF. This chain uses TRBV9 with TRBJ2-7; 14 bases are shared with TRBD2. Germline CDR1 and CDR2: SGDLS and YYNGEE. The CDR3 contains 17 residues. Germline trimming cut 3 bases from V and 6 bases from J; bases unmatched to any gene: 11.

J is TRBJ2-4 and V is TRBV4-1; unclear D gene. Per germline, CDR1 MGHRA and CDR2 YSYEKL. The length of the CDR3 is 14 residues. V was cut by 3 bases and J by 5 bases, with 11 bases left in between. The CDR3, as DNA: TGCGCCAGCAGCCACCCCGGGCAGCAAAACATTCAGTACTTC. Translated, it gives CASSHPGQQNIQYF.

This chain links TRBV5-5 with TRBJ1-3; a weak D match, TRBD1 (6 bases). V was pared by 0 bases and J by 6 bases, with 16 bases between. The CDR3 is 16 amino acids. Germline CDR1 SGHKS, CDR2 YYEKEE (reference sequence). CDR3 DNA sequence: TGTGCCAGCAGCTTGGGGCCACAGGGCTCCCAAAACACCATATATTTT. It specifies CASSLGPQGSQNTIYF.

The chain employs TRBV5-1 and TRBJ1-3, with D possibly matching TRBD1 (6 bases). Germline V CDR1 and CDR2: SGHRS, YFSETQ. The CDR3 is 16 residues long. The V end was cut by 4 bases, the J end by 0 bases, with 14 bases between. The CDR3 DNA sequence: TGCGCCAGCAGCGGGGACCAGGGGAACTCTGGAAACACCATATATTTT. It specifies CASSGDQGNSGNTIYF.

The genes are TRBV21-1 and TRBJ2-1; the table's D call of TRBD2 was not tested on the DNA. TRBV21-1 is a documented pseudogene. This CDR3 is built from 17 residues. CDR3 sequence (DNA): TGTGCCAGCAGCAAAGGGAAGGGACTAGCGGGAGGTAATGAGCAGTTCTTC. Amino acids: CASSKGKGLAGGNEQFF.

The chain joins TRBV6-4 to TRBJ1-1; TRBD1 aligns across 7 bases. The CDR3 is 14 amino acids. With 6 bases clipped from V and 2 bases from J, the junction kept 6 bases outside the gene matches. Germline V gene lookup returns CDR1 MRHNA and CDR2 SNTAGT. CDR3 residues: CASSRDSGNTEAFF. The DNA for the CDR3 is TGTGCCAGCAGCCGGGACAGCGGAAACACTGAAGCTTTCTTT.